This record concerns one TCR beta chain sequence. Its antigen is not identified. This sample was included in a study of T-cell reconstitution after alpha-beta-depleted transplantation in children. This CDR3 region has 16 residues. CDR1 SEHNR and CDR2 FQNEAQ come from the germline V gene (reference sequence). V trimming: 1 base; J trimming: 4 bases; junction bases outside the gene matches: 6. Overall study findings and caveats: When one year had passed after transplant, most T-cell counts and diversity came from newly produced T cells.

For TCRbeta, the library was prepared with unique molecular identifiers. TCRdb used MiXCR to reprocess the PCR reads, holding one entry per CDR3 protein. The sample holds roughly 220,000 distinct CDR3 sequences, approximately 8.4% seen once. The source was PBMCs, mostly from graft donor cells, collected 360 days after TCRalphabeta/CD19-depleted stem cell transplant. This receptor was taken from a male patient aged 2 to 10 who had a stem cell transplant for acute myeloid leukemia, so the T cells may come from the graft donor. V usage is TRBV7-9 and J usage is TRBJ2-3; 9 nucleotides line up with TRBD2. In DNA, the CDR3 is TGTGCCAGCAGCTTAGGACTAGCGGCGGCTTCAGATACGCAGTATTTT. Protein: CASSLGLAAASDTQYF.